This TCR beta chain came from a study of blood T cells in healthy people across ages. Together with a sample-barcoded 5' primer, a J-beta primer mix was included in a second PCR lasting roughly 6 to 12 cycles. TCRdb itself ran the 5' RACE reads through MiXCR, one entry per CDR3 protein. The table records approximately 780,000 distinct CDR3 sequences, 20% to 30% of them present only once. As regards this clonotype: A much larger clone differs by one base, so this may be a read error.

This sample also belongs to another study, concerning T cells of mothers and their children.

The source is a boy aged 10-17 years in good health. Input material: blood.

The CDR3 spells CASSFRGYSYTF. DNA of the CDR3: TGTGCCAGCAGCTTCAGGGGCTATAGCTACACCTTC. The chain combines TRBV7-2 with TRBJ1-2; D is possibly TRBD1 (6 bases). The germline V gene encodes CDR1 SGHTA and CDR2 FQGNSA. This CDR3 is built from 12 residues.